This TCR beta chain was obtained from a study of blood T cell repertoires in COVID-19. Looking at the study overall: Acute and convalescent COVID-19 specimens originated in the United States, Italy and Spain. The cDNA or gDNA used as material had been derived from T cells, B-cell-depleted T cells, or PBMCs.

CDR3 size: 16 residues. The ends lost 2 bases at V and 6 bases at J; junction bases unmatched: 12. Looked up from germline, CDR1 is MNHEY and CDR2 is SVGEGT. Authors' analysis steps: Using reference gene primer amplification, nucleated cell counts were estimated. Assay: immunoSEQ multiplex PCR; the TCRdb copy retains only in-frame clones and omits some. Clonal size and the V and J genes are those of that table, whereas D and trimming came from the DNA. The sample yields 200,000 to 300,000 clones, roughly four fifths seen once. The sample consisted of peripheral blood. The sequence was collected from a man between 25 and 39 years old who had recovered from COVID-19. This rearrangement joins TRBV6-2 or TRBV6-3 to TRBJ1-1; 7 nucleotides agree with TRBD1. For the CDR3, the DNA is TGTGCCAGCAGTTACATGGCAGGGGGTATTTACCCTGAAGCTTTCTTT. This translates into CASSYMAGGIYPEAFF.